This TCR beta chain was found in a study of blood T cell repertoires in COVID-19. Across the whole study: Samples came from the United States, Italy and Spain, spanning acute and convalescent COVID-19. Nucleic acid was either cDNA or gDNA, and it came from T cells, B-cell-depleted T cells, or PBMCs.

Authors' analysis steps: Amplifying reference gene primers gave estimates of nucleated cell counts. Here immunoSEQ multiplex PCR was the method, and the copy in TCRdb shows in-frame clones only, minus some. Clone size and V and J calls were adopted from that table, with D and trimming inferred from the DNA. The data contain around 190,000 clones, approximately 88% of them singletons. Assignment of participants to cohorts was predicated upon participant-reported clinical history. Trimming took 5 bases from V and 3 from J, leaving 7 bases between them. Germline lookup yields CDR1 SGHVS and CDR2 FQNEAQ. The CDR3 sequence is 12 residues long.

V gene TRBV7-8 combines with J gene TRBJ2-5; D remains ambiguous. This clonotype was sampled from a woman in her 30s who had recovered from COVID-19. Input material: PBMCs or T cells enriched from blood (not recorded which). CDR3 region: CASSIRKETQYF. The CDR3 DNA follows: TGTGCCAGCAGCATCAGAAAAGAGACCCAGTACTTC.